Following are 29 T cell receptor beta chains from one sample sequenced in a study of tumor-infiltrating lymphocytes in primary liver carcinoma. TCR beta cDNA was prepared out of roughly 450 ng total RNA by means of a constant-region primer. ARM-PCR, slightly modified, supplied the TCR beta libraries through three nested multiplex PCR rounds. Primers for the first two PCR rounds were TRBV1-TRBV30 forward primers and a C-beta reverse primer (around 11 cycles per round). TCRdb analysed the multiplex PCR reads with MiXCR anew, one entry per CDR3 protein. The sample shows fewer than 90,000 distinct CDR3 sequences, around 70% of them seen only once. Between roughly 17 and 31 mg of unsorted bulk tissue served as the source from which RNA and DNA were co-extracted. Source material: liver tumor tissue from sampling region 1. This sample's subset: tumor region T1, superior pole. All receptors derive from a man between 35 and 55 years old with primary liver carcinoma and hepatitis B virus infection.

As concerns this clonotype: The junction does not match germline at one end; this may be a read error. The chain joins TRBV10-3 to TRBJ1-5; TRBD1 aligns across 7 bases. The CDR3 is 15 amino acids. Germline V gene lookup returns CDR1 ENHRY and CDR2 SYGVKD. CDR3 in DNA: TGTGCCATGAGTGACCCAGACAGGGGCAATCAGCCCCAGCATTTT. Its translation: CAMSDPDRGNQPQHF.

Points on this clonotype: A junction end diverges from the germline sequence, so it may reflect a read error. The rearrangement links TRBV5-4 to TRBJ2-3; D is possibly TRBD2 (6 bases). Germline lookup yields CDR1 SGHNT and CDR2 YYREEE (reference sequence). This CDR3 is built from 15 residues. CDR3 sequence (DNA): TGTGCCAGCACCTTGGGCCGGGAGAGGACAGATACGCAGTATTTT. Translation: CASTLGRERTDTQYF.

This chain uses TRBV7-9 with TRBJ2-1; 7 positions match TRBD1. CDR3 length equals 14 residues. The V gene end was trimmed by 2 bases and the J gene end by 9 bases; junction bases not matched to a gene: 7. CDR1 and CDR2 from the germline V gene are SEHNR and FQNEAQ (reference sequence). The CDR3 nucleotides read TGTGCCAGCAGCTTACATACAGGGGAAAGTGAGCAGTTCTTC. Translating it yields CASSLHTGESEQFF.

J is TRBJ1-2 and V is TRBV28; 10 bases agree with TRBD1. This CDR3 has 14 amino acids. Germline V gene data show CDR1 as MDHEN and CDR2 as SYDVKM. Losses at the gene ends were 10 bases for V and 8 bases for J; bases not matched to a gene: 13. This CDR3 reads CANRNPGQGSGYTF. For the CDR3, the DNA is TGTGCCAACAGGAACCCGGGACAGGGGAGCGGCTACACCTTC.

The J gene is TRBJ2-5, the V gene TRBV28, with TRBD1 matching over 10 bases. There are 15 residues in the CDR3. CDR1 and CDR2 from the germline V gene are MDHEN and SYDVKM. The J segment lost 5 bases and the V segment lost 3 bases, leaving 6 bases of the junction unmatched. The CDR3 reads CASSLQTGGLETQYF. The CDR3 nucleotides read TGTGCCAGCAGTTTGCAGACAGGGGGCCTTGAGACCCAGTACTTC.

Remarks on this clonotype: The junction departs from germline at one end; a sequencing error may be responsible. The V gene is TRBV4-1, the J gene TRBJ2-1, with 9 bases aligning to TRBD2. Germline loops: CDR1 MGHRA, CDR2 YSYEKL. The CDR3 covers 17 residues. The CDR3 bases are TGCACCAGCAGCCAACCGTTGGGACTAGCAGACTACTATGAGCAGTTCTTC. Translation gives CTSSQPLGLADYYEQFF.

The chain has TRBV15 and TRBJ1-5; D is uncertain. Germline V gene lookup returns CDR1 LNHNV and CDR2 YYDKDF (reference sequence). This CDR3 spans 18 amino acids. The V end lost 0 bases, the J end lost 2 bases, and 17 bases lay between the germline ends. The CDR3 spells CATSRDSNTGDGNQPQHF. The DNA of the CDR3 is TGTGCCACCAGCAGAGATTCTAATACGGGTGACGGCAATCAGCCCCAGCATTTT.

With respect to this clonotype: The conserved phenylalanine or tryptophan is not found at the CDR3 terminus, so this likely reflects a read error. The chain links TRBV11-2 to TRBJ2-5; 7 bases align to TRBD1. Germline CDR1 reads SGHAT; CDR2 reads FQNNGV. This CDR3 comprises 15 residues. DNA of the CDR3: TGTGTCAGCAGCTCGACCTACAGGGGTGAACATACCCAGTACTCC. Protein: CVSSSTYRGEHTQYS.

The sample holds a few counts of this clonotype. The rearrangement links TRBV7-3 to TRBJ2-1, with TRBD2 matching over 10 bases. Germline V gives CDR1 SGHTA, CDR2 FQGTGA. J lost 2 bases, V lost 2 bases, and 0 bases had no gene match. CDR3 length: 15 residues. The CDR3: CASSLGLAAYNEQFF. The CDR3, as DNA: TGTGCCAGCAGCTTAGGACTAGCGGCCTACAATGAGCAGTTCTTC.

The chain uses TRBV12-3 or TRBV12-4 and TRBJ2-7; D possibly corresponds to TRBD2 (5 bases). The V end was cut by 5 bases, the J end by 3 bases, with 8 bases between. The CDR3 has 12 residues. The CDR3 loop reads CASSVLDYEQYF. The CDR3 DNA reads TGTGCCAGCAGTGTACTAGACTACGAGCAGTACTTC.

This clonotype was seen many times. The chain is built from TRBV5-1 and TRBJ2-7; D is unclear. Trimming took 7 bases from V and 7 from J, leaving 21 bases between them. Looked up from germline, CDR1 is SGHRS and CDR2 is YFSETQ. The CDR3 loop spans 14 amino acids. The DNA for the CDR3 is TGCGCCAGCGGATACCCTGGCGTCAGGTCGGAGCAGTACTTC. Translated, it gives CASGYPGVRSEQYF.

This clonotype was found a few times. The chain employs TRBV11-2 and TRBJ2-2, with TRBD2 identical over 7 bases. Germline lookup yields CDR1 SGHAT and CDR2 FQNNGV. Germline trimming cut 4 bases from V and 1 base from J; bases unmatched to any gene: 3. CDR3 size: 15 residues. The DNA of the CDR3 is TGTGCCAGCAGCTCCGGACTAGTGAACACCGGGGAGCTGTTTTTT. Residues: CASSSGLVNTGELFF.

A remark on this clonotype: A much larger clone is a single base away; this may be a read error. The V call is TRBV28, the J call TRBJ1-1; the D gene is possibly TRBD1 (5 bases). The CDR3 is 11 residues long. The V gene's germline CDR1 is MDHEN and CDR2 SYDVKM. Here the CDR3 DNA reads TGTGCGGGGCAGGGCGGCACTGAAGCTCTCTTT. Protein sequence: CAGQGGTEALF.

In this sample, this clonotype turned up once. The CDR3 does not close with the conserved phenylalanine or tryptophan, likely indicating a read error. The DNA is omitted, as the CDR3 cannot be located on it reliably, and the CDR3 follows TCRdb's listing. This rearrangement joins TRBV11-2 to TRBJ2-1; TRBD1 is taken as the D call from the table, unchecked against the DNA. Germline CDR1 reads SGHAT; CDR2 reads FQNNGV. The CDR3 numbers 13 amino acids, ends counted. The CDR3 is CTSSAERGSEKFL.

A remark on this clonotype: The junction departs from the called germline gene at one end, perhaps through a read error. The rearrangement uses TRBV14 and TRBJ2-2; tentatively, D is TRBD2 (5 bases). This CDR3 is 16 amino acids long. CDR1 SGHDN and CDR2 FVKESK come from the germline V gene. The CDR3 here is CANSQSRAANNGELFF. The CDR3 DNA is TGTGCCAACAGCCAATCGAGGGCGGCCAACAACGGGGAGCTGTTTTTT.

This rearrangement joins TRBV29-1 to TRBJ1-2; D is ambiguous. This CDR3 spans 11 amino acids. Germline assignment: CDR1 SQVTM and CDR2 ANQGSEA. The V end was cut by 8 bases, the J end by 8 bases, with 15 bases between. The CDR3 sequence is CSIVASGGYTF. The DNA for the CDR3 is TGCAGCATTGTGGCGTCCGGGGGCTACACCTTC.

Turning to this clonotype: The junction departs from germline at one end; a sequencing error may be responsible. CDR3 in amino acids: CAINSRANVPTF. CDR3 DNA sequence: TGTGCCATCAATAGTAGGGCCAACGTCCCGACTTTC. The chain links TRBV10-3 to TRBJ2-6; D remains unclear. This CDR3 has 12 residues. CDR1 is ENHRY, CDR2 SYGVKD, per germline.

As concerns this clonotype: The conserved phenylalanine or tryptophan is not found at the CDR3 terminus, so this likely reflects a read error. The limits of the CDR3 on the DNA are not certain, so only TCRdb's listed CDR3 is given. CDR3 residues: CASSLTSGRGSYEQYL. J is TRBJ2-7 and V is TRBV6-6; no check of the table's D call, TRBD2, against the DNA was made. The CDR3 has 16 residues if both end residues are counted. Germline V gives CDR1 MNHNY, CDR2 SVGAGI (reference sequence).

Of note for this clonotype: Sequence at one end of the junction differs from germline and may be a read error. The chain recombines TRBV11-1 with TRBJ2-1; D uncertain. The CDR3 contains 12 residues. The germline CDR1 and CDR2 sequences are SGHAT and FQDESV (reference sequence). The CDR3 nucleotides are TGTGCCAGCAACTTGCAGGATAATGAGCAATTCTTC. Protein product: CASNLQDNEQFF. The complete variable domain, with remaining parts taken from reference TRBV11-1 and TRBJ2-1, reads EAEVAQSPRYKITEKSQAVAFWCDPISGHATLYWYRQILGQGPELLVQFQDESVVDDSQLPKDRFSAERLKGVDSTLKIQPAELGDSAMYLCASNLQDNEQFFGPGTRLTVL.

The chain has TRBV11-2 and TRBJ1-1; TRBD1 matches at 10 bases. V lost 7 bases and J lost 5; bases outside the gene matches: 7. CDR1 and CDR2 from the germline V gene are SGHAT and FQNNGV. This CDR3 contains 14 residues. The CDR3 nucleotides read TGTGCCAGCACTAAGGACAGGGGGGTGACTGAAGCTTTCTTT. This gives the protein CASTKDRGVTEAFF.

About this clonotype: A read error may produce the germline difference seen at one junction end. Here the CDR3 reads CVSSYTSGTGGLF. The CDR3 bases are TGTGTCAGCAGTTACACGTCCGGGACAGGGGGACTCTTC. The rearrangement uses TRBV6-2 or TRBV6-3 and TRBJ2-1; TRBD1 agrees at 11 bases. CDR1 is MNHEY and CDR2 is SVGEGT in the germline V gene. The CDR3 covers 13 residues.

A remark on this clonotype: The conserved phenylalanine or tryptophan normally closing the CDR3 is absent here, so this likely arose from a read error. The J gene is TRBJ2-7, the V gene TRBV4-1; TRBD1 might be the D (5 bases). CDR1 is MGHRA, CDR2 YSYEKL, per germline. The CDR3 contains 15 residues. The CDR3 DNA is TGCACCAGCAGCCAAGAGGCTCTCAGGGAACACGAGCAGTACCTC. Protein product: CTSSQEALREHEQYL.

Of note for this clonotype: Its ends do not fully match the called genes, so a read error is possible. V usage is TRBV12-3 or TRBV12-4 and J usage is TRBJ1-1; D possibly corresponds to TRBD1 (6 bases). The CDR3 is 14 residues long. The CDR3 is CVSSLGGRGTGAFF. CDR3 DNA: TGTGTCAGCAGTTTAGGGGGGCGGGGGACTGGAGCTTTCTTT.

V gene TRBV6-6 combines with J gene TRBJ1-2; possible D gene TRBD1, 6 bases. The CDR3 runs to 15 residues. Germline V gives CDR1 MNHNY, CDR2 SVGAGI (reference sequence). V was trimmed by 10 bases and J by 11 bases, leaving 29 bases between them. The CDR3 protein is CANSRSGAFNCGYTF. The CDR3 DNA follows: TGTGCCAACAGCCGATCAGGGGCCTTTAACTGTGGGTACACCTTC.

Here the CDR3 reads CASSQLLLALPDKLGCHEQYF. CDR3 nucleotide sequence: TGCGCCAGCAGCCAGCTTCTTCTTGCCCTACCGGACAAACTTGGTTGCCACGAGCAGTACTTC. The chain links TRBV4-1 to TRBJ2-7; D perhaps matches TRBD1 (5 bases). The CDR3 has 21 amino acids. Trimming left V 3 bases short and J 5 bases short, with 35 bases between. In germline, CDR1 is MGHRA, CDR2 YSYEKL.

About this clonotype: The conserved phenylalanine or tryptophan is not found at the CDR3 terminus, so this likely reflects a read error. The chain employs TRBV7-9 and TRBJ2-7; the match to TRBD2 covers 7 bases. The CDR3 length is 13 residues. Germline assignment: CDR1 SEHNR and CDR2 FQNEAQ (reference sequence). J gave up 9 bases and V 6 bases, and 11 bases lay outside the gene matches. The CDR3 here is CASSMETSSGQYL. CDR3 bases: TGTGCCAGCAGTATGGAGACTAGCTCAGGGCAGTACCTC.

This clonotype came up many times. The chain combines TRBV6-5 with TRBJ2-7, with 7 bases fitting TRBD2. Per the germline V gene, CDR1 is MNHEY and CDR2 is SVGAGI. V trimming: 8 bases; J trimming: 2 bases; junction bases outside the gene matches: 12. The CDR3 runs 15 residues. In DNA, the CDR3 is TGTGCCAGCTTCCCCGGGGCGGGACTAACCTACGAGCAGTACTTC. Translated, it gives CASFPGAGLTYEQYF.

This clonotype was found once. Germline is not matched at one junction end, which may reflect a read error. Written as DNA, the CDR3 is TGCGCCATCAGCCAGGTCCCGAGGGATGAGCAATTCTTC. This codes for CAISQVPRDEQFF. The chain has TRBV4-1 and TRBJ2-1; D is perhaps TRBD2 (5 bases). In germline, CDR1 is MGHRA, CDR2 YSYEKL. The CDR3 loop spans 13 amino acids.

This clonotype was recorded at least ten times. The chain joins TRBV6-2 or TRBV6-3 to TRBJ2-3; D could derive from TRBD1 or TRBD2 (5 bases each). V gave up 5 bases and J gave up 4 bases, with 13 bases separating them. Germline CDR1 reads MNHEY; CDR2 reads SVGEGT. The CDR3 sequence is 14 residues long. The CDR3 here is CASSPEGFADTQYF. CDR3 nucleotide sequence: TGTGCCAGCAGTCCAGAGGGGTTCGCAGATACGCAGTATTTT.